These 20 T cell receptor beta chains were all obtained from the same sample, sequenced in a study of quantifying T cell responses using KT2 cells. Turning to the study itself: cDNA was made from DNase-treated RNA using alpha and beta constant primers.

A single-stranded UMI oligo with SP2 sequence was ligated to cDNA 3' ends. An equimolar mix of RC1.1 and RC1.2 primed the beta chain across TRBC1 and TRBC2. TCRdb called the UMI-ligation and nested PCR reads again in MiXCR, with one record for every CDR3 protein. Of 25,000 to 35,000 distinct CDR3 sequences in the sample, 7.3% were seen once. Material: PBMCs spiked with cells of the T cell clone KT2. The receptor set was obtained from a human donor.

The table lists this clonotype with many counts. The chain employs TRBV20-1 and TRBJ1-4; D is undetermined. Trimming removed 6 bases at V and 4 bases at J, with 12 bases between. The CDR3 contains 13 residues. Germline V lookup: CDR1 DFQATT, CDR2 SNEGSKA (reference sequence). CDR3 sequence reads: CSAPGSDNEKLFF. The CDR3 nucleotides read TGCAGTGCCCCCGGCAGCGATAATGAAAAACTGTTTTTT.

The table lists this clonotype with many counts. This chain joins TRBV7-2 and TRBJ1-6; D might be TRBD1 (5 bases). The length of the CDR3 is 15 residues. Deletions cut 4 bases from V and 9 bases from J, with 16 bases between. Germline CDR1 SGHTA, CDR2 FQGNSA. The CDR3 spells CASSWSGTGVSPLHF. In DNA, the CDR3 is TGTGCCAGCAGCTGGTCCGGGACCGGCGTTTCACCCCTCCACTTT. Looking up the rest from reference TRBV7-2 and TRBJ1-6 gives the full variable domain: GAGVSQSPSNKVTEKGKDVELRCDPISGHTALYWYRQSLGQGLEFLIYFQGNSAPDKSGLPSDRFSAERTGGSVSTLTIQRTQQEDSAVYLCASSWSGTGVSPLHFGNGTRLTVT.

The sample holds many counts of this clonotype. The V call is TRBV5-5, the J call TRBJ1-5; the D gene is possibly TRBD1 (5 bases). Germline assignment: CDR1 SGHKS and CDR2 YYEKEE (reference sequence). The CDR3 has 19 amino acids. V was trimmed by 4 bases and J by 0 bases, leaving 23 bases between them. The CDR3 nucleotides read TGTGCCAGCAGCCTCTTTAGGCCCGGAAGCACAGGTAGCAATCAGCCCCAGCATTTT. Protein product: CASSLFRPGSTGSNQPQHF.

The chain recombines TRBV11-1 with TRBJ2-7, with 8 bases matching TRBD2. CDR3 length equals 16 residues. The germline gives CDR1 SGHAT, CDR2 FQDESV (reference sequence). V lost 7 bases, J lost 0 bases, and 11 bases stayed unmatched. Written as DNA, the CDR3 is TGTGCCAGCACCCTTAGCGGGGCCGTGAGCTCCTACGAGCAGTACTTC. Protein product: CASTLSGAVSSYEQYF.

The chain has TRBV20-1 and TRBJ2-1, with TRBD2 matching 12 bases. V dropped 1 base and J dropped 7; count of bases not matched to a gene: 5. The CDR3 runs to 15 residues. Germline V gives CDR1 DFQATT, CDR2 SNEGSKA (reference sequence). Written as DNA, the CDR3 is TGCAGTGCTAGAGGAGGGCTAGCGGGAGGGAATGAGCAGTTCTTC. Its translation: CSARGGLAGGNEQFF.

This clonotype was found many times. The chain uses TRBV10-1 and TRBJ2-5; perhaps D is TRBD1 or TRBD2 (5 bases each). The germline V gene encodes CDR1 WNHNN and CDR2 SYGVQD (reference sequence). V was trimmed by 6 bases and J by 7 bases, leaving 24 bases between them. The CDR3 extends over 16 amino acids. The CDR3 spells CASRDPSGHQKVTQYF. CDR3 DNA sequence: TGCGCCAGCAGGGATCCCTCGGGGCATCAGAAGGTGACCCAGTACTTC.

This clonotype was seen many times. The V gene is TRBV27, the J gene TRBJ1-1; possibly TRBD1 for D (5 bases). Trimming removed 3 bases from V and 5 bases from J, with 16 bases in between. The CDR3 totals 15 residues. Germline V gene sequence: CDR1 MNHEY, CDR2 SMNVEV (reference sequence). CDR3 protein: CASSLGQGGWTEAFF. In nucleotides, the CDR3 is TGTGCCAGCAGTTTGGGGCAGGGTGGGTGGACTGAAGCTTTCTTT.

This clonotype has at least ten counts. The chain uses TRBV20-1 and TRBJ1-5; D gene unclear. V dropped 3 bases and J dropped 0 bases, with 18 bases sitting between them. This CDR3 region has 17 residues. Germline CDR1 reads DFQATT; CDR2 reads SNEGSKA (reference sequence). CDR3 residues: CSASGGSNWYSNQPQHF. In DNA, the CDR3 is TGCAGTGCTAGTGGTGGCAGTAATTGGTATAGCAATCAGCCCCAGCATTTT.

This chain uses TRBV7-3 with TRBJ2-1; a weak D match, TRBD2 (6 bases). This CDR3 comprises 15 residues. CDR1 and CDR2 from the germline V gene are SGHTA and FQGTGA. Trimming took 5 bases from V and 4 from J, leaving 15 bases between them. The DNA for the CDR3 is TGTGCCAGCAGCACGGGAGCGGCCAGATACAATGAGCAGTTCTTC. Protein product: CASSTGAARYNEQFF.

This clonotype was observed at least ten times. The DNA for the CDR3 is TGCAGCGTTGAAGATGGGGACACCGGGGAGCTGTTTTTT. It encodes CSVEDGDTGELFF. V gene TRBV29-1 combines with J gene TRBJ2-2; D not certain. Germline CDR1 and CDR2: SQVTM and ANQGSEA. This CDR3 region has 13 residues. The ends were cut back, 0 bases at V and 3 bases at J, with 5 bases in the middle.

This chain joins TRBV12-3 or TRBV12-4 and TRBJ2-5, with 12 bases aligning to TRBD2. V lost 2 bases to trimming and J lost 13 bases; unmatched junction nucleotides: 17. The CDR3 covers 17 residues. CDR3 loop: CASSLLGPGLAGPGLYF. CDR3 bases: TGTGCCAGCAGTTTACTTGGTCCGGGACTAGCGGGCCCCGGTCTGTACTTC.

This clonotype has at least ten counts. The rearrangement joins TRBV18 to TRBJ1-1; D is uncertain. This CDR3 region has 13 residues. V was pared by 2 bases and J by 7 bases, with 11 bases between. Looked up from germline, CDR1 is KGHSH and CDR2 is LQKENI. DNA for the CDR3: TGTGCCAGCTCACCAAGTCAGGAGTTTGAAGCTTTCTTT. Residues: CASSPSQEFEAFF.

This clonotype has a count of ten or more. This chain joins TRBV6-1 and TRBJ1-6; TRBD1 aligns across 11 bases. The CDR3 totals 15 residues. Germline V lookup: CDR1 MNHNS, CDR2 SASEGT. The V gene end was trimmed by 1 base and the J gene end by 7 bases; junction bases not matched to a gene: 0. CDR3 loop: CASSEGTGGNSPLHF. CDR3 nucleotide sequence: TGTGCCAGCAGTGAAGGGACAGGGGGCAATTCACCCCTCCACTTT.

The sample holds a few counts of this clonotype. CDR3: CASKVQGTEAFF. CDR3 DNA: TGTGCCAGCAAGGTACAGGGGACTGAAGCTTTCTTT. The J gene is TRBJ1-1, the V gene TRBV6-6; 7 bases match TRBD1. Germline loops: CDR1 MNHNY, CDR2 SVGAGI (reference sequence). V dropped 7 bases and J dropped 5; count of bases not matched to a gene: 4. The CDR3 totals 12 residues.

This clonotype was counted ten times or more. This sequence joins TRBV6-4 and TRBJ2-3; 8 bases align to TRBD2. The length of the CDR3 is 15 residues. Germline loops: CDR1 MRHNA, CDR2 SNTAGT. The J segment lost 2 bases and the V segment lost 3 bases, leaving 4 bases of the junction unmatched. CDR3 region: CASSETSGPTDTQYF. In nucleotides, the CDR3 is TGTGCCAGCAGTGAAACTAGCGGTCCCACAGATACGCAGTATTTT.

This clonotype was seen many times. The genes are TRBV4-1 and TRBJ1-1; D is unresolved. Looked up from germline, CDR1 is MGHRA and CDR2 is YSYEKL. The CDR3 runs 11 residues. With 3 bases removed from V and 5 bases from J, the gap between germline ends came to 4 bases. The CDR3 nucleotides are TGCGCCAGCAGCCATAGTACTGAAGCTTTCTTT. It codes for CASSHSTEAFF.

This clonotype was found a few times. The chain is built from TRBV6-2 or TRBV6-3 and TRBJ1-1; D is ambiguous. CDR3 size: 12 residues. Germline CDR1 is MNHEY and CDR2 is SVGEGT. Trimming removed 6 bases at V and 1 base at J, with 6 bases between. The CDR3 reads CASSWENTEAFF. As DNA, the CDR3 is TGTGCCAGCAGCTGGGAGAACACTGAAGCTTTCTTT.

This chain connects TRBV12-3 or TRBV12-4 to TRBJ2-1; 8 positions match TRBD2. There are 16 residues in the CDR3. The ends lost 4 bases at V and 1 base at J; junction bases unmatched: 6. CDR3: CASSSGLAASYNEQFF. The CDR3 DNA follows: TGTGCCAGCAGTTCAGGACTAGCCGCATCCTACAATGAGCAGTTCTTC.

The genes are TRBV7-2 and TRBJ2-1; 9 bases match TRBD1. Germline CDR1 and CDR2: SGHTA and FQGNSA. J lost 9 bases, V lost 5 bases, and 8 bases had no gene match. The CDR3 runs to 14 residues. The CDR3 loop reads CASSDRQGGGEQFF. Written as DNA, the CDR3 is TGTGCCAGCAGCGATAGACAGGGGGGGGGTGAGCAGTTCTTC. The full variable domain, completed using reference TRBV7-2 and TRBJ2-1, is GAGVSQSPSNKVTEKGKDVELRCDPISGHTALYWYRQSLGQGLEFLIYFQGNSAPDKSGLPSDRFSAERTGGSVSTLTIQRTQQEDSAVYLCASSDRQGGGEQFFGPGTRLTVL.

This clonotype was seen ten or more times. The rearrangement joins TRBV20-1 to TRBJ2-1, with D tentatively TRBD2 (5 bases). CDR1 and CDR2 (germline): DFQATT, SNEGSKA (reference sequence). The CDR3 contains 14 residues. V lost 4 bases and J lost 8, with 18 bases in between. CDR3 amino acids: CSANGLPVHYEQFF. The DNA of the CDR3 is TGCAGTGCTAATGGACTCCCCGTACACTATGAGCAGTTCTTC.